Reported below is one T cell receptor (beta chain). Its antigen is unknown. No base-level quality is on record; no much larger clone is a single base apart. TCRbeta CDR3 regions were amplified from genomic DNA by means of the immunoSEQ Assay, a bias-controlled multiplex PCR. On the authors' methods: Nucleated cell counts per sample were estimated from amplification of reference gene primers within the assay. Sequence reads were collapsed and filtered to measure the absolute abundance of every unique TCRbeta CDR3 rearrangement. For each sample, productive Simpson clonality was calculated by taking the square root of Simpson's diversity index across productive rearrangements. Imported from immuneACCESS, the table was reduced by TCRdb to in-frame sequences with V and J called. These copies leave out some clones; in studies compared against another copy, an unresolved V gene accounts for under half, and the cause of the remainder is not known. The V and J calls and the clone size are those of that table, but D and trimming were determined from the DNA. The sample includes 98,000 or so clones, with around 90% observed a single time. The ten largest clones add up to 5.2% of the sample.

This sample is drawn from a study of blood T cell repertoires in COVID-19 (dated by TCRdb to 2019 to 2021). For the study in its entirety: The collaborator samples originated in the United States, Italy and Spain and spanned the acute and convalescent phases of COVID-19. A freely available public database, intended as a resource for researchers studying the immune response to SARS-CoV-2, is where the repertoires were released. Samples came from the ongoing ImmuneRACE study (first 160 participants) plus 1,254 subjects from 6 global collaborators. Subjects who had been exposed to COVID-19, were actively infected with it, or had recovered from it provided the deeply sampled blood TCRbeta repertoires that made up the dataset. The sample metadata nearly always contained a de-identified subject ID, COVID-19 status, age in years and sex. Where available, HLA class I and class II types were obtained from metadata supplied by the sample provider rather than from assay-based typing. The material from the prospective study consisted of cDNA or gDNA derived from T cells, B-cell-depleted T cells, or PBMCs.

One collaborating source in Seattle enrolled patients during active infection and followed them longitudinally through the course of disease. Collaborating institutions collected whole blood in K2EDTA tubes following their own protocols. For TCRbeta analysis, collaborator samples were shipped as frozen whole blood, as isolated PBMCs, or as DNA extracted from either sample type. V sheds 3 bases and J sheds 8 bases, leaving 13 bases between their ends. Including cysteine and phenylalanine, the CDR3 has 14 amino acids. Here the CDR3 DNA is all that survives: 42 bases in frame from base 1. CDR1 and CDR2, per the germline V gene (reference sequence), are SEHNR and FQNEAQ. Broader findings and caveats from the paper: The amount of clinical and demographic metadata varied by source and participant and was provided uncurated.

Sequencing was performed on peripheral blood. The TCR comes from a man aged 60-69 years with COVID-19, enrolled during active disease. The rearranged segments are TRBV7-9 and TRBJ1-4, with the D gene uncertain. Here is the DNA: TGTGCCAGCAGCTTTCCGACGGGAGAAGAAAAACTGTTTTTT. It encodes CASSFPTGEEKLFF. Here the CDR3 is joined to the reference TRBV7-9 and TRBJ1-4 genes, and the full variable domain is: DTGVSQNPRHKITKRGQNVTFRCDPISEHNRLYWYRQTLGQGPEFLTYFQNEAQLEKSRLLSDRFSAERPKGSFSTLEIQRTEQGDSAMYLCASSFPTGEEKLFFGSGTQLSVL.